One and the same sample provided the 19 T cell receptor beta chains below, sequenced in a study of CD8+ T cells in alopecia areata. As the sequencing template, cDNA was produced by extracting RNA and reverse transcribing it. Sequenced by immunoSEQ multiplex PCR; TCRdb stores in-frame clones only, minus some. This table has roughly 130,000 clones, 58% appearing once. Sequenced here: CD4+ T cells sorted from blood, sampled at week 0. All receptors come from a human donor with alopecia areata.

The V and J genes are TRBV29-1 and TRBJ1-2; a possible D gene is TRBD1 (5 bases). Between the trimmed V and J ends, which lost 2 bases and 4 bases, there was a span of 11 bases. The CDR3 extends over 13 amino acids. Germline CDR1 is SQVTM and CDR2 is ANQGSEA. CDR3 loop: CSVEPGSGYGYTF. The CDR3 DNA sequence: TGCAGCGTTGAACCAGGGTCGGGCTATGGCTACACCTTC.

There are a few counts of this clone. The CDR3, as DNA: TGTGCCAGCAGCTTGGGACAGGGGGGCTTTAACGAGCAGTACTTC. It specifies CASSLGQGGFNEQYF. The chain has TRBV7-9 and TRBJ2-7; 11 bases map to TRBD1. The germline V gene encodes CDR1 SEHNR and CDR2 FQNEAQ (reference sequence). Germline trimming cut 3 bases from V and 5 bases from J; bases unmatched to any gene: 6. This CDR3 spans 15 amino acids.

This clone has just a few counts. The V and J genes are TRBV25-1 and TRBJ2-7, with TRBD1 identical over 9 bases. The junction had 11 bases not matched to a gene; V was cut back by 8 bases and J by 6 bases. Germline V gives CDR1 MGHDK, CDR2 SYGVNS. The CDR3 has 14 amino acids. The CDR3 bases are TGTGCCAGCGGGGCCTGGGGACAGGGCGCCGAGCAGTACTTC. Translating it yields CASGAWGQGAEQYF.

This chain uses TRBV5-1 with TRBJ2-5, with TRBD1 identical over 12 bases. CDR1 is SGHRS, CDR2 YFSETQ, per germline. The CDR3 spans 16 residues. The trim removed 4 bases at V and 0 bases at J, leaving 4 bases unmatched. This CDR3 reads CASSGGTGGYQETQYF. The CDR3 nucleotides are TGCGCCAGCAGCGGGGGGACAGGGGGCTACCAAGAGACCCAGTACTTC.

As for this clone: Its ends do not fully match the called genes, so a read error is possible. The gene calls are TRBV30 and TRBJ2-5; 11 bases are shared with TRBD1. This CDR3 spans 14 amino acids. Per the germline V gene, CDR1 is GTSNPN and CDR2 is SVGIG (reference sequence). In nucleotides, the CDR3 is TGCGCGCTCCTCCGGGACAGGGGGATGGAGACCCAGTACTTC. Amino acids: CALLRDRGMETQYF.

This clone was detected a few times. This chain connects TRBV4-1 to TRBJ2-3; D gene ambiguous. CDR3 length: 14 amino acids. The V gene's germline CDR1 is MGHRA and CDR2 YSYEKL. Trimming cost V 1 base and J 6 bases, with 11 bases left between them. For the CDR3, the DNA is TGCGCCAGCAGCCAAGCCTCGGGTGGGGATACGCAGTATTTT. Encoded protein: CASSQASGGDTQYF.

The chain uses TRBV27 and TRBJ1-6; perhaps TRBD1 as D (6 bases). CDR1 and CDR2 (germline): MNHEY, SMNVEV (reference sequence). This CDR3 is built from 16 residues. V was cut by 5 bases and J by 6 bases, with 17 bases left in between. The CDR3 nucleotides read TGTGCCAGCAGTCCTGTAGGGGGGACTGCTAATTCACCCCTCCACTTT. Translating it yields CASSPVGGTANSPLHF.

This chain uses TRBV7-9 with TRBJ1-5, with D perhaps TRBD1 (5 bases). Per germline, CDR1 SEHNR and CDR2 FQNEAQ (reference sequence). V was cut by 1 base and J by 0 bases, with 10 bases left in between. The CDR3 loop spans 16 amino acids. CDR3 DNA sequence: TGTGCCAGCAGCTTAGTAAGGGGTACTAGCAATCAGCCCCAGCATTTT. Its translation: CASSLVRGTSNQPQHF.

V gene TRBV5-1 combines with J gene TRBJ2-7, with D perhaps assigned TRBD1 or TRBD2 (5 bases each). The V end was cut by 4 bases, the J end by 5 bases, with 16 bases between. The CDR3 is made up of 14 amino acids. The V gene's germline CDR1 is SGHRS and CDR2 YFSETQ. The CDR3 coding sequence is TGCGCCAGCAGCCCGGGGCAGACCGAGGACGAGCAGTACTTC. Translated, it gives CASSPGQTEDEQYF.

V usage is TRBV25-1 and J usage is TRBJ2-2, with TRBD2 matching 11 bases. Unmatched junction bases numbered 2, after V lost 4 bases and J lost 1 base. This CDR3 region has 16 residues. CDR1 is MGHDK and CDR2 is SYGVNS in the germline V gene. The CDR3 nucleotides read TGTGCCAGCAGTGCACTAGCGGGAGTGAACACCGGGGAGCTGTTTTTT. This sequence encodes CASSALAGVNTGELFF.

The V and J genes are TRBV7-7 and TRBJ2-1; no clear D. Germline CDR1 is SSHAT and CDR2 is FNYEAQ (reference sequence). The CDR3 runs 16 residues. V was pared by 5 bases and J by 0 bases, with 14 bases between. The CDR3 is CASSPRSSSSYNEQFF. CDR3 bases: TGTGCCAGCAGCCCGAGAAGTTCGAGCTCCTACAATGAGCAGTTCTTC.

The V call is TRBV2, the J call TRBJ2-7; TRBD2 might be the D (6 bases). CDR1 and CDR2 (germline): SNHLY, FYNNEI. V was trimmed by 1 base and J by 7 bases, leaving 11 bases between them. This CDR3 region has 13 residues. The CDR3 bases are TGTGCCAGCAGTGAAGAGTCGGCGGGAGAGCAGTACTTC. This gives the protein CASSEESAGEQYF.

This chain uses TRBV7-3 with TRBJ2-5; TRBD2 matches at 13 bases. V was pared by 4 bases and J by 3 bases, with 8 bases of the junction left unmatched. Germline CDR1 and CDR2: SGHTA and FQGTGA. This CDR3 contains 17 residues. The DNA of the CDR3 is TGTGCCAGCAGCTCCGAACTAGCGGGGGGGCAGGAAGAGACCCAGTACTTC. Translated: CASSSELAGGQEETQYF.

The chain couples TRBV5-1 to TRBJ1-2, with D unclear. Germline CDR1 reads SGHRS; CDR2 reads YFSETQ. This CDR3 is 14 amino acids long. The germline V and J ends were trimmed by 0 bases and 3 bases, with 9 bases remaining between them. The CDR3 nucleotides are TGCGCCAGCAGCTTGGACGTGGACGACTATGGCTACACCTTC. Translation gives CASSLDVDDYGYTF.

This clone has a single count. J is TRBJ1-2 and V is TRBV4-2; tentatively, D is TRBD1 (5 bases). There are 15 residues in the CDR3. Trimming cost V 0 bases and J 6 bases, with 14 bases left between them. The V gene's germline CDR1 is LGHNA and CDR2 YNFKEQ. The CDR3 here is CASSQDLQVRHGYTF. Written as DNA, the CDR3 is TGTGCCAGCAGCCAAGATCTACAGGTTCGCCATGGCTACACCTTC.

The chain carries TRBV28 and TRBJ1-1; 7 bases are a match to TRBD1. V was clipped by 2 bases and J by 3 bases; unmatched bases: 9. The CDR3 spans 16 residues. Germline assignment: CDR1 MDHEN and CDR2 SYDVKM. CDR3 residues: CASSLIQGKFDTEAFF. Written as DNA, the CDR3 is TGTGCCAGCAGTTTAATACAGGGGAAGTTTGACACTGAAGCTTTCTTT.

The chain has TRBV5-4 and TRBJ2-1; TRBD2 aligns across 7 bases. This CDR3 is 16 amino acids long. V shed 1 base and J 2 bases; nucleotides not matched to a gene: 6. Germline CDR1 reads SGHNT; CDR2 reads YYREEE (reference sequence). CDR3 nucleotide sequence: TGTGCCAGCAGCTTGCAGGCGGGAGCTCCCTACAATGAGCAGTTCTTC. Protein: CASSLQAGAPYNEQFF. Full variable domain (missing parts from reference TRBV5-4 and TRBJ2-1): ETGVTQSPTHLIKTRGQQVTLRCSSQSGHNTVSWYQQALGQGPQFIFQYYREEENGRGNFPPRFSGLQFPNYSSELNVNALELDDSALYLCASSLQAGAPYNEQFFGPGTRLTVL.

This chain connects TRBV4-2 to TRBJ1-2; D is perhaps TRBD1 (6 bases). This CDR3 contains 16 residues. Looked up from germline, CDR1 is LGHNA and CDR2 is YNFKEQ. V shed 0 bases and J shed 5 bases, with 16 bases lying between them. This CDR3 is CASSQEGAGVQYGYTF. The DNA for the CDR3 is TGTGCCAGCAGCCAAGAAGGAGCAGGGGTTCAGTATGGCTACACCTTC.

In its sample, this clone was seen a few times. The CDR3 nucleotides read TGTGCCAGCAGTACCGTCCTAGCGGGAGCCTATGAGCAGTTCTTC. Its translation is CASSTVLAGAYEQFF. The chain employs TRBV28 and TRBJ2-1; 10 bases are shared with TRBD2. The length of the CDR3 is 15 residues. Germline V gives CDR1 MDHEN, CDR2 SYDVKM. V shed 5 bases and J 8 bases; nucleotides not matched to a gene: 9.